The rows below give T cell receptor beta chains drawn from one sample of a study of PD-L1 blockade in urothelial cancer. Here immunoSEQ multiplex PCR was the method, and the copy in TCRdb shows in-frame clones only, minus some. The data show around 45,000 clones, 85% to 90% seen once. The material was PBMCs, obtained around atezolizumab (anti-PD-L1) treatment. Receptors were obtained from a woman aged 55-69 years with urothelial cancer. The CDR3 runs from the conserved cysteine through the conserved F or W. A D gene is named only where the DNA matches it firmly. Clone size is shown for a subset of rows, as once, few, many or a class of expanded clone.

>once|TRBJ2-2|TRBV7-2|NA
CASSLGLVFTGELFF
TGTGCCAGCAGCTTAGGGCTGGTATTCACCGGGGAGCTGTTTTTT
>NA|TRBJ1-2|TRBV4-3|NA
CASSQEGAGADGYTF
TGCGCCAGCAGCCAAGAGGGCGCAGGGGCGGATGGCTACACCTTC
>NA|TRBJ1-4|TRBV7-9|NA
CASSLRQEEKLFF
TGTGCCAGCAGCCTTAGACAGGAGGAAAAACTGTTTTTT
>once|TRBJ1-2|TRBV2|TRBD1
CASRGQGASEGYTF
TGTGCCAGCAGGGGACAGGGGGCGTCTGAAGGCTACACCTTC
>NA|TRBJ2-5|TRBV7-9|TRBD1
CASSLAFGPARGQETQYF
TGTGCCAGCAGCTTAGCTTTTGGCCCTGCCAGGGGGCAGGAGACCCAGTACTTC
>NA|TRBJ1-5|TRBV1|NA
CTSNRESQPQHF
TGCACCAGCAACCGAGAGAGCCAGCCCCAGCATTTT
>once|TRBJ2-4|TRBV11-2|NA
CASSLDWGDSKNIQYF
TGTGCCAGCAGCTTAGATTGGGGGGACAGCAAAAACATTCAGTACTTC
>NA|TRBJ1-5|TRBV7-9|NA
CASTQGGQPQHF
TGTGCCAGCACGCAGGGTGGTCAGCCCCAGCATTTT
>NA|TRBJ2-1|TRBV18|TRBD1
CASSPRDRGGLFGEQFF
TGTGCCAGCTCACCCCGGGACAGGGGTGGTCTATTTGGTGAGCAGTTCTTC
>NA|TRBJ2-1|TRBV4-1|TRBD2
CASGGGLAVSYNEQFF
TGCGCCAGCGGCGGTGGCCTAGCGGTCTCCTACAATGAGCAGTTCTTC
>NA|TRBJ2-7|TRBV2|NA
CASSEDVVRDYEQYF
TGTGCCAGCAGTGAAGACGTAGTGAGGGACTACGAGCAGTACTTC
>NA|TRBJ2-1|TRBV2|TRBD2
CASSETSGDYNEQFF
TGTGCCAGCAGTGAGACTAGCGGGGATTACAATGAGCAGTTCTTC
>few|TRBJ1-1|TRBV21-1|NA
CASTPRRSPGHTEAFF
TGTGCCAGCACCCCTCGGAGGAGTCCAGGTCACACTGAAGCTTTCTTT
>few|TRBJ2-7|TRBV5-1|NA
CASSLVGGSYEQYF
TGCGCCAGCAGCTTGGTCGGGGGCTCCTACGAGCAGTACTTC
>NA|TRBJ2-7|TRBV5-1|NA
CASKEGNYEQYF
TGCGCCAGCAAAGAGGGAAACTACGAGCAGTACTTC
>NA|TRBJ1-4|TRBV7-2|TRBD1
CASSLQGQGGEKLFF
TGTGCCAGCAGCTTACAGGGACAGGGGGGGGAAAAACTGTTTTTT
>NA|TRBJ2-7|TRBV27|TRBD1
CASSTGNYEQYF
TGTGCCAGTTCGACAGGGAACTACGAGCAGTACTTC
>NA|TRBJ1-1|TRBV5-1|TRBD1
CASSFGTTGMSNTEAFF
TGCGCCAGCAGCTTTGGGACGACAGGGATGTCGAACACTGAAGCTTTCTTT
>NA|TRBJ2-1|TRBV6-5|TRBD2
CASSTSGGYNEQFF
TGTGCCAGCAGCACTAGCGGGGGATACAATGAGCAGTTCTTC
>once|TRBJ2-7|TRBV6-1|TRBD1
CASSIGQGAYEQYF
TGTGCCAGCAGTATCGGACAGGGGGCTTACGAGCAGTACTTC
>NA|TRBJ1-1|TRBV4-2|TRBD1
CASSQVGLQGAAEAFF
TGTGCCAGCAGCCAAGTAGGTCTACAGGGGGCAGCTGAAGCTTTCTTT
>NA|TRBJ2-3|TRBV29-1|TRBD1
CSANPTGGTDTQYF
TGCAGCGCCAACCCGACAGGGGGAACAGATACGCAGTATTTT
>NA|TRBJ2-3|TRBV14|NA
CASSQDGGAFAVPDTQYF
TGTGCCAGCAGCCAAGATGGGGGGGCGTTCGCCGTCCCGGATACGCAGTATTTT
>NA|TRBJ1-1|TRBV28|TRBD1
CASSDLVTGGDTEAFF
TGTGCCAGCAGCGACCTTGTTACAGGGGGCGACACTGAAGCTTTCTTT
>NA|TRBJ2-7|TRBV7-2|NA
CASSLGRQFYEQYF
TGTGCCAGCAGCTTAGGACGACAGTTCTACGAGCAGTACTTC
>NA|TRBJ2-2|TRBV10-2|TRBD2
CASSEPTSFTGELFF
TGCGCCAGCAGTGAGCCGACTAGCTTCACCGGGGAGCTGTTTTTT
>NA|TRBJ2-7|TRBV27|NA
CASSLKYRTDEGYEQYF
TGTGCCAGCAGTTTAAAGTATCGGACGGACGAGGGCTACGAGCAGTACTTC
>NA|TRBJ1-3|TRBV10-2|NA
CASSDVGGGNTIYF
TGCGCCAGCAGTGACGTGGGAGGAGGAAACACCATATATTTT
>NA|TRBJ1-4|TRBV10-3|TRBD1
CAISAYRGDEKLFF
TGTGCCATCAGTGCCTACAGGGGCGATGAAAAACTGTTTTTT
>NA|TRBJ2-1|TRBV6-5|TRBD2
CASIPAGGFEQFF
TGTGCCAGCATTCCAGCGGGAGGGTTTGAGCAGTTCTTC
>NA|TRBJ2-7|TRBV15|NA
CATSRERIYEQYF
TGTGCCACCAGCAGAGAGCGGATCTACGAGCAGTACTTC
>once|TRBJ2-7|TRBV20-1|NA
CSARVAGEQYF
TGCAGTGCTAGAGTTGCGGGGGAGCAGTACTTC
>NA|TRBJ2-1|TRBV9|TRBD1
CASSYGQGDEQFF
TGTGCCAGCAGCTACGGACAGGGCGATGAGCAGTTCTTC
>few|TRBJ1-4|TRBV7-8|NA
CASSLVRGLAADEKLFF
TGTGCCAGCAGCTTAGTCAGGGGCCTAGCTGCGGATGAAAAACTGTTTTTT
>NA|TRBJ1-5|TRBV7-9|TRBD1
CASSLQGAPGNQPQHF
TGTGCCAGCAGCTTACAGGGGGCGCCTGGCAATCAGCCCCAGCATTTT
>medium-sized|TRBJ2-3|TRBV6-5|NA
CASSPGVRRTDTQYF
TGTGCCAGCAGCCCCGGGGTTAGAAGGACAGATACGCAGTATTTT
>NA|TRBJ2-1|TRBV19|TRBD2
CASSIKGRGDNEQFF
TGTGCCAGTAGTATTAAGGGGAGGGGTGACAATGAGCAGTTCTTC
>NA|TRBJ2-6|TRBV27|NA
CASGAGQGVSSGANVLTF
TGTGCCAGCGGGGCGGGGCAGGGTGTCAGCTCTGGGGCCAACGTCCTGACTTTC
>few|TRBJ1-1|TRBV10-3|NA
CAISELPGGEAFF
TGTGCCATCAGTGAGCTTCCCGGAGGTGAAGCTTTCTTT
>NA|TRBJ2-7|TRBV6-1|TRBD1
CASTGTGEGEQYF
TGTGCCAGCACCGGGACAGGGGAAGGCGAGCAGTACTTC
>NA|TRBJ2-3|TRBV5-4|NA
CASSLGGRTDTQYF
TGTGCCAGCAGCTTGGGGGGCAGGACAGATACGCAGTATTTT
>NA|TRBJ1-4|TRBV15|NA
CATSRIATNEKLFF
TGTGCCACCAGCAGAATCGCAACTAATGAAAAACTGTTTTTT
>NA|TRBJ2-3|TRBV29-1|TRBD2
CSVESLRLAEGDTQYF
TGCAGCGTTGAATCGTTGAGACTAGCCGAGGGAGATACGCAGTATTTT
>once|TRBJ2-1|TRBV28|NA
CASTTQFNEQFF
TGTGCCAGCACTACCCAATTCAATGAGCAGTTCTTC
>once|TRBJ2-3|TRBV10-3|NA
CAISEYQGTDTQYF
TGTGCCATCAGTGAGTATCAGGGAACAGATACGCAGTATTTT
>once|TRBJ2-5|TRBV29-1|TRBD1
CSEGQGQETQYF
TGCAGCGAGGGACAGGGGCAAGAGACCCAGTACTTC